Only a few counts were recorded for the clone carrying this T cell receptor beta chain. Its antigen is still unknown. Clones were read by immunoSEQ multiplex PCR, and TCRdb kept only the in-frame ones, dropping some. The sample holds around 700,000 clones, approximately 74% seen once. Trimming took off 4 bases at V and 4 bases at J, with 16 bases between the two ends. The CDR3 consists of 14 residues. The germline gives CDR1 GTSNPN, CDR2 SVGIG (reference sequence). This entry belongs to a study of shared clonotypes between healthy human individuals. Notes on the study in general: Larger estimated richness was generally seen in naive subsets than in memory subsets. A limitation of the genetic and exposure-history diversity represented arose from few donors.

This receptor was obtained from a young woman in good health. The source material was memory CD4+ T cells sorted from blood. Subset here: CD45RA-negative fraction. The chain combines TRBV30 with TRBJ1-1; D is possibly TRBD1 (5 bases). CDR3 sequence reads: CAWTRAGALTEAFF. CDR3 in DNA: TGTGCCTGGACTCGAGCCGGGGCCCTCACTGAAGCTTTCTTT.